This T cell receptor beta chain comes out of a study of T cell repertoires in cytomegalovirus infection. Study findings and constraints: The ex vivo response was dominated by HLA-C-restricted CMV-specific TCR beta clonotypes.

TCRdb ran MiXCR on the reads and lists one entry per CDR3 protein. Here the sample spans 750,000 to 950,000 distinct CDR3 sequences, roughly 29% being singletons. Germline lookup yields CDR1 MNHNS and CDR2 SASEGT. Trimming shortened V by 6 bases and J by 1 base, and 12 bases separated the two germline ends. The CDR3 contains 14 residues. About this clonotype: Its antigen is unidentified.

The sequencing used cultured CD8+ T cells from PBMCs, collected from culture after CMV antigen stimulation. The V and J genes are TRBV6-1 and TRBJ1-1; possible D gene TRBD1, 6 bases. The receptor was derived from a human donor in good health (CMV status not recorded). Some clones in this sample may be carry-over from other donors' samples. CDR3 DNA: TGTGCCAGCAGGAAAGGGGGGCCGAACACTGAAGCTTTCTTT. It specifies CASRKGGPNTEAFF.